A single sample gave rise to the 26 T cell receptor beta chains below, sequenced in a study of vaccination and CD4 T cells after COVID-19. The Oncomine TCR Beta short-read assay sequenced DNA from cultured CD4+ T cells. TCRdb processed the PCR reads anew with MiXCR; each CDR3 protein has one entry. This sample has over 7,000 distinct CDR3 sequences, with approximately 59% found just once. These TCRs' antigens remain unknown. Treatment denoted: roughly nine-day PBMC culture with coronavirus spike peptide pools or control peptides (ViraFEST assay). Sequences were obtained from CD4+ T cells from blood, cultured in vitro. Receptors originate from a human donor who had recovered from COVID-19.

V gene TRBV5-4 combines with J gene TRBJ1-1, with unresolved D. Germline V lookup: CDR1 SGHNT, CDR2 YYREEE (reference sequence). The CDR3 length is 14 residues. The ends were cut back, 0 bases at V and 1 base at J, with 7 bases in the middle. CDR3 nucleotide sequence: TGTGCCAGCAGCTTGGAACAGAGGAACACTGAAGCTTTCTTT. Translated: CASSLEQRNTEAFF. Complete variable domain (other parts from reference TRBV5-4 and TRBJ1-1): ETGVTQSPTHLIKTRGQQVTLRCSSQSGHNTVSWYQQALGQGPQFIFQYYREEENGRGNFPPRFSGLQFPNYSSELNVNALELDDSALYLCASSLEQRNTEAFFGQGTRLTVV.

The rearrangement joins TRBV27 to TRBJ2-2, with D perhaps assigned TRBD1 or TRBD2 (6 bases each). V was trimmed by 7 bases and J by 1 base, leaving 13 bases between them. CDR1 is MNHEY, CDR2 SMNVEV, per germline (reference sequence). This CDR3 is built from 15 residues. The CDR3: CASMEGVGNTGELFF. The DNA for the CDR3 is TGTGCCAGCATGGAGGGGGTAGGGAACACCGGGGAGCTGTTTTTT.

The J gene is TRBJ2-5, the V gene TRBV6-2 or TRBV6-3; perhaps TRBD1 as D (5 bases). This CDR3 spans 14 amino acids. In germline, CDR1 is MNHEY, CDR2 SVGEGT. The V gene lost 5 bases and the J gene lost 0 bases, with 10 bases spanning the gap. In DNA form, the CDR3 reads TGTGCCAGCAGTACCAGGACAAACCAAGAGACCCAGTACTTC. This gives the protein CASSTRTNQETQYF.

This clonotype was detected once. This chain joins TRBV6-5 and TRBJ2-7; D tentatively reads TRBD1 or TRBD2 (5 bases each). The CDR3 has 14 amino acids. CDR1 and CDR2 from the germline V gene are MNHEY and SVGAGI. V was cut by 2 bases and J by 6 bases, with 14 bases left in between. As DNA, the CDR3 is TGTGCCAGCAGTTACCACCAGGGTCGGGGCGAGCAGTACTTC. This sequence encodes CASSYHQGRGEQYF.

The V and J genes are TRBV6-4 and TRBJ2-1, with 11 bases identical to TRBD2. V shed 4 bases, J shed 7 bases, and the junction held 9 bases outside the gene matches. This CDR3 is 16 amino acids long. The germline CDR1 and CDR2 sequences are MRHNA and SNTAGT. The CDR3 bases are TGTGCCAGCAGTGGATTAGCGGGAGGGCCGAGGAATGAGCAGTTCTTC. Translation: CASSGLAGGPRNEQFF.

CDR3 in amino acids: CASSLHQGGAYNEQFF. The CDR3 DNA is TGTGCCAGCAGCTTACACCAGGGGGGCGCCTACAATGAGCAGTTCTTC. The V call is TRBV7-2, the J call TRBJ2-1; D is possibly TRBD1 (7 bases). V gave up 2 bases and J gave up 2 bases, with 13 bases separating them. This CDR3 is built from 16 residues. From germline, CDR1 is SGHTA and CDR2 FQGNSA.

Judged by abundance, this clonotype is large. CDR3 in amino acids: CASGYFFGEGQFF. CDR3 DNA sequence: TGTGCCAGCGGTTATTTCTTCGGGGAAGGGCAGTTCTTC. The chain employs TRBV7-2 and TRBJ2-1; perhaps TRBD2 as D (5 bases). The CDR3 totals 13 residues. Germline-derived CDR1 and CDR2 are SGHTA and FQGNSA. Trimming left V 8 bases short and J 12 bases short, with 20 bases between.

The chain recombines TRBV11-3 with TRBJ2-7, with D uncertain. The germline gives CDR1 SGHNT, CDR2 YENEEA. This CDR3 is 15 amino acids long. Trimming stripped 1 base from V and 2 bases from J, with 12 bases between. This CDR3 reads CASSLVGGETYEQYF. The CDR3 DNA sequence: TGTGCCAGCAGCTTAGTGGGCGGCGAGACCTACGAGCAGTACTTC.

The gene calls are TRBV10-3 and TRBJ1-2; 7 bases map to TRBD1. Unmatched junction bases numbered 3, after V lost 3 bases and J lost 5 bases. Germline V gives CDR1 ENHRY, CDR2 SYGVKD. This CDR3 has 13 residues. The CDR3 DNA follows: TGTGCCATCAGTGATGGACAGGCGTATGGCTACACCTTC. Its protein is CAISDGQAYGYTF.

This chain connects TRBV4-1 to TRBJ2-5; 14 bases fit TRBD2. V lost 2 bases to trimming and J lost 2 bases; unmatched junction nucleotides: 10. Per the germline V gene, CDR1 is MGHRA and CDR2 is YSYEKL. The CDR3 length is 19 residues. CDR3 loop: CASSQPARTSGRPQETQYF. CDR3 DNA sequence: TGCGCCAGCAGCCAACCCGCGAGGACTAGCGGGAGGCCACAAGAGACCCAGTACTTC.

By share of the sample, this clonotype is large (0.1 to 1%). V and J are TRBV7-2 and TRBJ2-3; D ambiguous. This CDR3 is 15 amino acids long. Germline values: CDR1 SGHTA, CDR2 FQGNSA. Trimming pared 1 base from V and 0 bases from J, leaving 8 bases between. CDR3 in amino acids: CASSLDYLSTDTQYF. CDR3 DNA: TGTGCCAGCAGCTTAGACTACCTTAGCACAGATACGCAGTATTTT.

The chain employs TRBV7-2 and TRBJ2-5; no clear D. V was pared by 6 bases and J by 4 bases, with 12 bases between. The CDR3 consists of 13 residues. CDR1 and CDR2 from the germline V gene are SGHTA and FQGNSA. The CDR3 sequence is CASSSPPRETQYF. In DNA, the CDR3 is TGTGCCAGCAGTTCCCCCCCTAGAGAGACCCAGTACTTC.

The genes are TRBV14 and TRBJ2-5; D ambiguous. Trimming took off 1 base at V and 5 bases at J, with 8 bases between the two ends. Germline CDR1 is SGHDN and CDR2 is FVKESK. The CDR3 is made up of 13 amino acids. CDR3 bases: TGTGCCAGCAGCCAAGGGGTTGGGGAGACCCAGTACTTC. This encodes CASSQGVGETQYF.

J is TRBJ1-2 and V is TRBV5-1; weak D call: TRBD1 (5 bases). The CDR3 length is 15 residues. Per the germline V gene, CDR1 is SGHRS and CDR2 is YFSETQ. V lost 3 bases and J 4 bases, leaving 16 bases between the germline ends. In DNA, the CDR3 is TGCGCCAGCAGCTCTCCGTCGGGGGATCGCTATGGCTACACCTTC. Encoded protein: CASSSPSGDRYGYTF. The complete variable domain, with remaining parts taken from reference TRBV5-1 and TRBJ1-2, reads KAGVTQTPRYLIKTRGQQVTLSCSPISGHRSVSWYQQTPGQGLQFLFEYFSETQRNKGNFPGRFSGRQFSNSRSEMNVSTLELGDSALYLCASSSPSGDRYGYTFGSGTRLTVV.

This clonotype was detected a few times. The rearrangement joins TRBV5-1 to TRBJ2-2, with D tentatively TRBD1 (6 bases). Germline CDR1 is SGHRS and CDR2 is YFSETQ. The CDR3 covers 16 residues. V was trimmed by 1 base and J by 6 bases, leaving 16 bases between them. The CDR3 region is CASSLPQGRVAGELFF. CDR3 DNA: TGCGCCAGCAGCTTGCCCCAGGGGCGCGTGGCCGGGGAGCTGTTTTTT. Full variable domain (outside the CDR3, taken from reference TRBV5-1 and TRBJ2-2): KAGVTQTPRYLIKTRGQQVTLSCSPISGHRSVSWYQQTPGQGLQFLFEYFSETQRNKGNFPGRFSGRQFSNSRSEMNVSTLELGDSALYLCASSLPQGRVAGELFFGEGSRLTVL.

This chain connects TRBV2 to TRBJ2-2; 9 bases align to TRBD2. The CDR3 has 16 residues. Trimming took 7 bases from V and 6 from J; bases not matched to a gene: 12. In germline, CDR1 is SNHLY, CDR2 FYNNEI. CDR3 in amino acids: CASTASGASPPGELFF. Here the CDR3 DNA reads TGTGCCAGCACGGCTAGCGGGGCCTCGCCCCCCGGGGAGCTGTTTTTT.

The chain has TRBV28 and TRBJ2-1; D is undetermined. Germline V gives CDR1 MDHEN, CDR2 SYDVKM. Trimming shortened V by 6 bases and J by 8 bases, and 11 bases separated the two germline ends. This CDR3 is built from 12 residues. The CDR3 loop is CASRAGVDEQFF. CDR3 nucleotide sequence: TGTGCCAGCAGGGCCGGCGTCGATGAGCAGTTCTTC.

The genes are TRBV28 and TRBJ1-1; D call uncertain. Trimming removed 1 base from V and 7 bases from J, with 7 bases in between. Germline assignment: CDR1 MDHEN and CDR2 SYDVKM. The CDR3 has 12 amino acids. In DNA form, the CDR3 reads TGTGCCAGCAGTTTATTGGTCGGTGAAGCTTTCTTT. Residues: CASSLLVGEAFF.

The V gene is TRBV20-1, the J gene TRBJ1-1; D ambiguous. CDR3 length: 12 amino acids. Germline CDR1 is DFQATT and CDR2 is SNEGSKA (reference sequence). V was cut by 4 bases and J by 3 bases, with 9 bases left in between. The CDR3 sequence: CSATRVDTEAFF. The CDR3 DNA reads as TGCAGTGCTACAAGGGTGGACACTGAAGCTTTCTTT.

This sequence joins TRBV19 and TRBJ1-2; 9 bases align to TRBD1. J was trimmed by 7 bases and V by 5 bases; bases with no gene match: 5. This CDR3 has 13 residues. Germline CDR1 is LNHDA and CDR2 is SQIVND (reference sequence). CDR3 sequence (DNA): TGTGCCAGTAGTGGACGACAGGGGGGTGGCTACACCTTC. Its protein product is CASSGRQGGGYTF.

This clonotype was found once. The chain couples TRBV6-1 to TRBJ2-2; D might be TRBD2 (6 bases). Germline loops: CDR1 MNHNS, CDR2 SASEGT. Trimming left V 6 bases short and J 6 bases short, with 20 bases between. The CDR3 runs to 16 residues. The chain's CDR3 is CASRWVIGSIAGELFF. The CDR3 nucleotides read TGTGCCAGCAGATGGGTAATCGGGAGTATAGCCGGGGAGCTGTTTTTT.

The sample holds one count of this clonotype. The chain has TRBV2 and TRBJ1-5; possible D gene TRBD1, 6 bases. Germline-derived CDR1 and CDR2 are SNHLY and FYNNEI. This CDR3 is built from 13 residues. Trimming cost V 1 base and J 5 bases, with 6 bases left between them. The CDR3 DNA follows: TGTGCCAGCAGTGAAGGGGGGCATCAGCCCCAGCATTTT. It is translated as CASSEGGHQPQHF.

In this sample, this clonotype turned up a few times. In DNA form, the CDR3 reads TGCAGTGCTAGAGTGGGACAGGGGTGGGAAGCTTTCTTT. Translating gives CSARVGQGWEAFF. The chain joins TRBV20-1 to TRBJ1-1; 10 bases fit TRBD1. Per the germline V gene, CDR1 is DFQATT and CDR2 is SNEGSKA (reference sequence). CDR3 length equals 13 residues. V gave up 1 base and J gave up 8 bases; unmatched junction bases: 4.

This chain links TRBV11-2 with TRBJ1-1, with D possibly TRBD1 on 6 matching bases. The CDR3 is made up of 14 amino acids. The V gene's germline CDR1 is SGHAT and CDR2 FQNNGV. The V end was cut by 6 bases, the J end by 4 bases, with 15 bases between. Here the CDR3 reads CASSLRTAGTEAFF. The CDR3 coding sequence is TGTGCCAGCAGTCTACGGACAGCGGGCACTGAAGCTTTCTTT.

V and J are TRBV2 and TRBJ2-4; 9 bases align to TRBD2. The CDR3 covers 21 residues. In germline, CDR1 is SNHLY, CDR2 FYNNEI. V lost 2 bases, J lost 5 bases, and 22 bases stayed unmatched. Written as DNA, the CDR3 is TGTGCCAGCAGTGAATTATCCCTAGCGGGGAGTAGCTCCCGTCGGGAAAACATTCAGTACTTC. Its protein is CASSELSLAGSSSRRENIQYF.

V and J are TRBV24-1 and TRBJ2-5; TRBD1 agrees at 7 bases. This CDR3 comprises 16 residues. Germline V gene data show CDR1 as KGHDR and CDR2 as SFDVKD. V trimming: 4 bases; J trimming: 0 bases; junction bases outside the gene matches: 7. The CDR3 DNA follows: TGTGCCACCAGTGAGTACAGGGGATCCCACCAAGAGACCCAGTACTTC. It specifies CATSEYRGSHQETQYF.